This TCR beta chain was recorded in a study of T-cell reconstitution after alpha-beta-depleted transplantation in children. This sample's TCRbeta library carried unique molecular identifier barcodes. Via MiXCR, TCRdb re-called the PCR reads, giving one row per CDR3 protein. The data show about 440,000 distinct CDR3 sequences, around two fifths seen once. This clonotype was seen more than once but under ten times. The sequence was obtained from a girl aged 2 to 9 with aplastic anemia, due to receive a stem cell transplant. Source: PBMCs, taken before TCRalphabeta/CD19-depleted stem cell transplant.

The CDR3 bases are TGCAGTGCTAGATCCCAAGAGAGTGCCGGGGAGCTGTTTTTT. It yields the protein CSARSQESAGELFF. The chain joins TRBV20-1 to TRBJ2-2; no definite D call. V was cut by 2 bases and J by 6 bases, with 13 bases left in between. This CDR3 contains 14 residues. Germline V gene lookup returns CDR1 DFQATT and CDR2 SNEGSKA (reference sequence).